Detailed here is one T cell receptor beta chain. Its antigen is not identified. CDR3 size: 17 residues. The entry originates in a study of persistence of HIV-infected CD4 T cells. The libraries were made with immunoSEQ version 4 in survey mode. The assay was immunoSEQ multiplex PCR, and TCRdb's table has in-frame clones only and misses some. Of tens of thousands of clones in the sample, roughly three quarters are singletons; the top ten hold less than 0.95%. Stimulation used around 10 ug/mL lysate from CMV-infected fibroblasts. CD40L/CD69 double-negative CD45RO-high memory CD4+ T cells were collected. The specimen was CD4+ T cells sorted from PBMCs after roughly 18-hour stimulation, collected from a patient who received antiretroviral therapy. The rearrangement uses TRBV12-2 and TRBJ1-5; TRBD1, the D gene given by the table, was not confirmed from the DNA. TRBV12-2 is recorded as a pseudogene. The receptor was isolated from an adult woman with HIV who was CMV-seropositive. The CDR3 nucleotides read TGTGCAAGTCGCAGAAGTCAGGGTTTCTGCAGCAATCAGCCCCAGCATTTT. Its protein is CASRRSQGFCSNQPQHF.